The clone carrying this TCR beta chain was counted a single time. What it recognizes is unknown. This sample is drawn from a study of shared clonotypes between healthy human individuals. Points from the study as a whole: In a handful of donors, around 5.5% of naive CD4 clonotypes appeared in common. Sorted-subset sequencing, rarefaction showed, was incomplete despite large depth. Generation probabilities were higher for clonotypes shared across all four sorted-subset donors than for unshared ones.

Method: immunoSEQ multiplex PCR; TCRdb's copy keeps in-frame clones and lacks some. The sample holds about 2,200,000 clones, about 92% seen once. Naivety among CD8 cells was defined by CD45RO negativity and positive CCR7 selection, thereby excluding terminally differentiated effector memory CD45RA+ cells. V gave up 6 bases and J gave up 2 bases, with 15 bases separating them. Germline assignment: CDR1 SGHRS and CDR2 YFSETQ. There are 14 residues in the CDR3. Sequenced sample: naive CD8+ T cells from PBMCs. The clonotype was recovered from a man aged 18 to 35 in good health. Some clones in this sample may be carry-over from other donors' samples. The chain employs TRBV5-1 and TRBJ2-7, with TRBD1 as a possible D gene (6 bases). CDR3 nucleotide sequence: TGCGCCAGCAACCCCGATCGGACAGCCTACGAGCAGTACTTC. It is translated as CASNPDRTAYEQYF.